These 7 T cell receptor beta chains were all obtained from the same sample, sequenced in a study of blood T cell repertoires in COVID-19. The assay was immunoSEQ multiplex PCR, and TCRdb's table has in-frame clones only and misses some. This table has 100,000 to 150,000 clones, 80% to 85% appearing once. Sequenced input: peripheral blood. Receptor source: a woman aged 55-70 years with active or convalescent COVID-19.

J is TRBJ1-2 and V is TRBV7-2, with D uncertain. Germline loops: CDR1 SGHTA, CDR2 FQGNSA. The ends were cut back, 5 bases at V and 8 bases at J, with 21 bases in the middle. This CDR3 has 15 amino acids. The CDR3 bases are TGTGCCAGCAGCCCGTCGGAGGGATGGGTAGAAGGCTACACCTTC. This codes for CASSPSEGWVEGYTF. Drawing the rest from reference TRBV7-2 and TRBJ1-2, the complete variable domain is GAGVSQSPSNKVTEKGKDVELRCDPISGHTALYWYRQSLGQGLEFLIYFQGNSAPDKSGLPSDRFSAERTGGSVSTLTIQRTQQEDSAVYLCASSPSEGWVEGYTFGSGTRLTVV.

V and J are TRBV5-1 and TRBJ2-5, with D hard to call. Germline assignment: CDR1 SGHRS and CDR2 YFSETQ. V lost 4 bases and J 1 base, leaving 11 bases between the germline ends. The CDR3 is made up of 14 amino acids. DNA for the CDR3: TGCGCCAGCAGCCCGCTCCAGGTCCAAGAGACCCAGTACTTC. Protein sequence: CASSPLQVQETQYF.

The chain has TRBV19 and TRBJ1-1; D call uncertain. Germline assignment: CDR1 LNHDA and CDR2 SQIVND (reference sequence). CDR3 length: 12 residues. The ends were cut back, 5 bases at V and 7 bases at J, with 11 bases in the middle. CDR3 amino acids: CASSLRHSEAFF. CDR3 DNA: TGTGCCAGTAGTTTACGACACAGTGAAGCTTTCTTT.

With regard to this clone: Other DNA sequences in this sample translate to the same CDR3. The V gene is TRBV29-1, the J gene TRBJ2-7, with a weak D call TRBD2 (5 bases). Trimming removed 4 bases from V and 5 bases from J, with 6 bases in between. The germline CDR1 and CDR2 sequences are SQVTM and ANQGSEA. The CDR3 is 10 residues long. The CDR3 DNA is TGCAGCGTTGTCGGGGACGAGCAGTACTTC. Its translation: CSVVGDEQYF.

The rearrangement uses TRBV18 and TRBJ2-3; 10 bases match TRBD2. The CDR3 totals 16 residues. With V trimmed by 2 bases and J by 9 bases, 11 bases remained unmatched. Germline V gene lookup returns CDR1 KGHSH and CDR2 LQKENI. The CDR3 region is CASSPNSGRTPPTQYF. CDR3 bases: TGTGCCAGCTCACCAAATAGCGGGAGGACTCCACCGACGCAGTATTTT.

The V call is TRBV11-2, the J call TRBJ2-1; TRBD2 might be the D (7 bases). CDR1 is SGHAT, CDR2 FQNNGV, per germline. V shed 2 bases and J shed 9 bases, with 14 bases lying between them. The CDR3 loop spans 14 amino acids. CDR3 loop: CASSLIGGGGEQFF. The CDR3 coding sequence is TGTGCCAGCAGCTTAATAGGGGGGGGAGGTGAGCAGTTCTTC.

The V and J genes are TRBV6-2 or TRBV6-3 and TRBJ2-3, with D possibly matching TRBD1 (6 bases). The CDR3 is made up of 16 amino acids. Germline CDR1 MNHEY, CDR2 SVGEGT. Trimming shortened V by 2 bases and J by 0 bases, and 12 bases separated the two germline ends. CDR3 DNA sequence: TGTGCCAGCAGTTACGGCCCCAGGGGAAGCACAGATACGCAGTATTTT. This encodes CASSYGPRGSTDTQYF.